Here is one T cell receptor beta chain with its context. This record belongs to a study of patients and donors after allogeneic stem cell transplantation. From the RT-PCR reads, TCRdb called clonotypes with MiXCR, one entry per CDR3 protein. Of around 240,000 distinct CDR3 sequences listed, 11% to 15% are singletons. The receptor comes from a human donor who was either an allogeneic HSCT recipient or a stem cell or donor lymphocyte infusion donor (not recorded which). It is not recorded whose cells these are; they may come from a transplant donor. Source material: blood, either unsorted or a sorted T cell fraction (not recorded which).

CDR3 DNA sequence: TGTGCCAGCAGAAACAGAGGGGACTATGGCTACACCTTC. Its protein is CASRNRGDYGYTF. J is TRBJ1-2 and V is TRBV6-1; a weak D match, TRBD1 (5 bases). Germline V gene lookup returns CDR1 MNHNS and CDR2 SASEGT. The germline V and J ends were trimmed by 6 bases and 3 bases, with 11 bases remaining between them. The CDR3 sequence is 13 residues long.